The 27 T cell receptor beta chains presented below share a single source sample, sequenced in a study of post-analysis software for immune sequencing data. Regarding the study as a whole: Patients showed TRBV5-6, TRBV5-1 and TRBV20-1 among 4 or 5 TRBV segments more frequent than in controls.

Libraries were made from TCR beta cDNA, and they carried unique molecular identifiers. TCRdb ran MiXCR on the PCR reads and lists one entry per CDR3 protein. The data hold roughly 400,000 distinct CDR3 sequences, with roughly 40% observed a single time. These receptors have no identified antigens. Sequenced: blood. These receptors were taken from a girl aged 2 to 10 with multiple sclerosis.

The rearrangement uses TRBV5-1 and TRBJ2-5, with TRBD2 as a possible D gene (5 bases). Trimming pared 4 bases from V and 11 bases from J, leaving 24 bases between. The CDR3 sequence is 15 residues long. Germline values: CDR1 SGHRS, CDR2 YFSETQ. The CDR3 spells CASSRFPAVSDEQYF. The CDR3 DNA reads as TGCGCCAGCAGCCGGTTCCCAGCGGTCTCGGATGAGCAGTACTTC.

This clonotype was found a few times. This chain joins TRBV20-1 and TRBJ2-5, with 8 bases that match TRBD2. CDR3 length: 13 amino acids. Germline V lookup: CDR1 DFQATT, CDR2 SNEGSKA (reference sequence). V lost 6 bases and J lost 5; bases outside the gene matches: 8. This CDR3 is CSAHLAGSETQYF. The CDR3 region has the DNA TGCAGTGCCCACCTAGCGGGTAGCGAGACCCAGTACTTC.

This clonotype occurred a few times. This chain joins TRBV5-1 and TRBJ2-7; D is possibly TRBD1 or TRBD2 (5 bases each). V was clipped by 0 bases and J by 4 bases, with 14 bases between them. The V gene's germline CDR1 is SGHRS and CDR2 YFSETQ. The CDR3 is 15 amino acids. CDR3 sequence reads: CASSLDGTAAYEQYF. The CDR3 DNA is TGCGCCAGCAGCTTGGATGGGACGGCGGCGTACGAGCAGTACTTC.

The chain combines TRBV7-9 with TRBJ2-5; 7 nucleotides align to TRBD2. Trimming removed 6 bases from V and 3 bases from J; junction bases left unmatched: 7. Germline CDR1 SEHNR, CDR2 FQNEAQ (reference sequence). The CDR3 has 14 amino acids. The CDR3 DNA follows: TGTGCCAGCAGACCCGGACTAGTGGAAGAGACCCAGTACTTC. Translating it yields CASRPGLVEETQYF.

The rearrangement joins TRBV9 to TRBJ2-3; D perhaps matches TRBD1 (6 bases). The CDR3 has 17 amino acids. The V gene lost 0 bases and the J gene lost 0 bases, with 14 bases spanning the gap. Germline values: CDR1 SGDLS, CDR2 YYNGEE. CDR3 sequence reads: CASSVVHRALSTDTQYF. In DNA form, the CDR3 reads TGTGCCAGCAGCGTAGTGCACAGGGCACTTAGCACAGATACGCAGTATTTT.

The rearrangement joins TRBV14 to TRBJ1-1; D is ambiguous. The CDR3 is made up of 14 amino acids. The germline CDR1 and CDR2 sequences are SGHDN and FVKESK. The V end lost 6 bases, the J end lost 3 bases, and 14 bases lay between the germline ends. The CDR3: CASRRTALDTEAFF. CDR3 bases: TGTGCCAGCAGGAGGACCGCCCTGGACACTGAAGCTTTCTTT.

This clonotype was detected a few times. The gene calls are TRBV6-6 and TRBJ1-2; 9 bases align to TRBD1. Germline CDR1 is MNHNY and CDR2 is SVGAGI (reference sequence). The CDR3 extends over 14 amino acids. V lost 2 bases to trimming and J lost 8 bases; unmatched junction nucleotides: 6. The CDR3 loop reads CASSYTGGAGGYTF. The CDR3 DNA sequence: TGTGCCAGCAGTTACACAGGGGGCGCGGGGGGCTACACCTTC.

This clonotype was detected once. V gene TRBV20-1 combines with J gene TRBJ2-7; no clear D. The better agreement between TRBJ2-5 and the DNA end casts doubt on the J call. The V gene's germline CDR1 is DFQATT and CDR2 SNEGSKA (reference sequence). The CDR3 is 15 amino acids. CDR3 protein: CSARSTQERRETQYF. Written as DNA, the CDR3 is TGCAGTGCTAGAAGCACTCAAGAGAGGCGAGAGACCCAGTACTTC.

In this sample, this clonotype turned up a few times. The V gene is TRBV7-3, the J gene TRBJ2-7; 7 nucleotides agree with TRBD2. V was pared by 4 bases and J by 10 bases, with 7 bases of the junction left unmatched. Germline V lookup: CDR1 SGHTA, CDR2 FQGTGA. This CDR3 contains 12 residues. The DNA of the CDR3 is TGTGCCAGCAGCTCCACTAGCGTTCCCCAGTACTTC. Translated: CASSSTSVPQYF.

This clonotype was seen only a few times. This chain links TRBV10-3 with TRBJ2-3, with 7 bases lining up with TRBD1. The CDR3 covers 14 residues. The J segment lost 0 bases and the V segment lost 10 bases, leaving 7 bases of the junction unmatched. CDR1 is ENHRY and CDR2 is SYGVKD in the germline V gene. As DNA, the CDR3 is TGTGCCACGCACAGGGGAGCGAGCACAGATACGCAGTATTTT. This sequence encodes CATHRGASTDTQYF.

The CDR3 region is CASSLEHGWETQYF. The CDR3 region has the DNA TGTGCCAGCAGCTTAGAACATGGGTGGGAGACCCAGTACTTC. This sequence joins TRBV7-9 and TRBJ2-7; D gene ambiguous. The DNA end favors TRBJ2-5, so the J call may be wrong. From germline, CDR1 is SEHNR and CDR2 FQNEAQ (reference sequence). The length of the CDR3 is 14 residues.

The chain carries TRBV27 and TRBJ2-6; D may be TRBD2 (5 bases). CDR3 length: 17 residues. The germline V and J ends were trimmed by 5 bases and 0 bases, with 14 bases remaining between them. Germline-derived CDR1 and CDR2 are MNHEY and SMNVEV (reference sequence). CDR3 protein: CASSRSGAGSGANVLTF. CDR3 nucleotide sequence: TGTGCCAGCAGTAGGAGCGGAGCTGGCTCTGGGGCCAACGTCCTGACTTTC.

The chain recombines TRBV7-2 with TRBJ1-5; a possible D gene is TRBD1 (6 bases). The CDR3 runs to 15 residues. CDR1 is SGHTA and CDR2 is FQGNSA in the germline V gene. V was clipped by 2 bases and J by 0 bases, with 8 bases between them. CDR3 bases: TGTGCCAGCAGCTTAAACAGGGCTAGCAATCAGCCCCAGCATTTT. It encodes CASSLNRASNQPQHF.

The chain joins TRBV5-1 to TRBJ2-7; a possible D gene is TRBD1 (6 bases). This CDR3 region has 14 residues. V was shortened by 5 bases and J by 0 bases, with 12 bases between the two germline ends. The germline CDR1 and CDR2 sequences are SGHRS and YFSETQ. CDR3 sequence (DNA): TGCGCCAGCAGATGGGGACATAGCTCCTACGAGCAGTACTTC. This sequence encodes CASRWGHSSYEQYF.

This rearrangement joins TRBV29-1 to TRBJ2-7, with 8 bases lining up with TRBD1. TRBJ2-5 explains the end of the DNA better; the J call may be wrong. Germline assignment: CDR1 SQVTM and CDR2 ANQGSEA. This CDR3 is built from 15 residues. The CDR3 region is CSVGGAGGYVETQYF. The CDR3 DNA follows: TGCAGCGTAGGAGGGGCAGGGGGCTATGTGGAGACCCAGTACTTC.

This rearrangement joins TRBV6-6 to TRBJ1-6, with 7 bases aligning to TRBD1. CDR1 and CDR2 from the germline V gene are MNHNY and SVGAGI (reference sequence). With 6 bases clipped from V and 1 base from J, the junction kept 6 bases outside the gene matches. This CDR3 is 16 amino acids long. CDR3 residues: CASRPGQESYNSPLHF. The CDR3 DNA reads TGTGCCAGCAGACCCGGACAGGAGTCCTATAATTCACCCCTCCACTTT.

This clonotype was picked up one time. The gene calls are TRBV5-1 and TRBJ2-4; a possible D gene is TRBD2 (5 bases). Germline lookup yields CDR1 SGHRS and CDR2 YFSETQ. The CDR3 runs 13 residues. Trimming left V 0 bases short and J 5 bases short, with 6 bases between. Here the CDR3 reads CASSLGTENIQYF. Here the CDR3 DNA reads TGCGCCAGCAGCTTGGGGACTGAAAACATTCAGTACTTC.

This clonotype was found a few times. The J gene is TRBJ2-7, the V gene TRBV4-1; a possible D gene is TRBD2 (5 bases). The germline CDR1 and CDR2 sequences are MGHRA and YSYEKL. The CDR3 sequence is 15 residues long. Trimming took off 1 base at V and 3 bases at J, with 13 bases between the two ends. This CDR3 reads CASSQVVGSRYEQYF. The CDR3 coding sequence is TGCGCCAGCAGCCAAGTGGTGGGGAGCCGCTACGAGCAGTACTTC.

The chain has TRBV21-1 and TRBJ2-1; the D call TRBD2 from the table was never checked on the DNA. TRBV21-1 is a recognized pseudogene. The CDR3 is 17 residues long. The CDR3 reads CASSNGGRDCTYNEQFF. CDR3 nucleotide sequence: TGTGCCAGCAGCAACGGGGGCCGGGACTGCACCTACAATGAGCAGTTCTTC.

This chain connects TRBV10-3 to TRBJ1-4; no definite D call. The V end lost 2 bases, the J end lost 0 bases, and 13 bases lay between the germline ends. Germline CDR1 and CDR2: ENHRY and SYGVKD. The CDR3 totals 17 residues. The CDR3 spells CAISEVKVSSTNEKLFF. In DNA, the CDR3 is TGTGCCATCAGTGAGGTGAAGGTGTCTTCAACTAATGAAAAACTGTTTTTT.

This clonotype was seen a handful of times. The CDR3 nucleotides are TGCAGCATGGCGGACATCATCAACTATGGCTACACCTTC. It yields the protein CSMADIINYGYTF. This chain joins TRBV20-1 and TRBJ1-2, with a tentative D call TRBD1 (5 bases). The CDR3 loop spans 13 amino acids. Germline-derived CDR1 and CDR2 are DFQATT and SNEGSKA (reference sequence).

This chain joins TRBV4-3 and TRBJ1-2, with D tentatively TRBD1 (6 bases). Trimming left V 0 bases short and J 4 bases short, with 18 bases between. The CDR3 has 17 residues. Germline lookup yields CDR1 LGHNA and CDR2 YSLEER. CDR3 protein: CASSQDFLATGSYGYTF. Here the CDR3 DNA reads TGCGCCAGCAGCCAAGATTTTCTGGCGACAGGTTCCTATGGCTACACCTTC.

This chain links TRBV3-1 with TRBJ2-7; D remains unclear. The CDR3 extends over 13 amino acids. Germline V gene sequence: CDR1 LGHDT, CDR2 YNNKEL (reference sequence). Deletions cut 1 base from V and 2 bases from J, with 6 bases between. CDR3 in DNA: TGTGCCAGCAGCCAAGTCAGGACCTACGAGCAGTACTTC. This encodes CASSQVRTYEQYF.

This chain joins TRBV12-3 or TRBV12-4 and TRBJ1-1; no clear D. The CDR3 totals 15 residues. V lost 6 bases and J 1 base, leaving 15 bases between the germline ends. CDR3 residues: CASSFTAEGNTEAFF. The CDR3 DNA reads TGTGCCAGCAGCTTCACAGCAGAAGGGAACACTGAAGCTTTCTTT.

V and J are TRBV7-9 and TRBJ1-5, with 8 bases matching TRBD1. The germline V gene has CDR1 SEHNR and CDR2 FQNEAQ (reference sequence). The length of the CDR3 is 14 residues. V shed 5 bases and J 1 base; nucleotides not matched to a gene: 1. The CDR3 sequence: CASSRQGSNQPQHF. The CDR3 coding sequence is TGTGCCAGCAGCAGACAGGGGAGCAATCAGCCCCAGCATTTT.

There are a few counts of this clonotype. The genes are TRBV3-1 and TRBJ1-1; 7 bases match TRBD1. V trimming: 7 bases; J trimming: 0 bases; junction bases outside the gene matches: 5. Germline V gene lookup returns CDR1 LGHDT and CDR2 YNNKEL (reference sequence). The CDR3 totals 14 residues. The CDR3, as DNA: TGTGCCAGCAACACGGGACAGATGAACACTGAAGCTTTCTTT. Residues: CASNTGQMNTEAFF.

This clonotype appeared a few times. This CDR3 reads CASSLLGGRASGNIQYF. In nucleotides, the CDR3 is TGCGCCAGCAGCCTCCTGGGCGGGAGGGCCTCCGGAAACATTCAGTACTTC. The chain carries TRBV10-2 and TRBJ2-4; TRBD2 matches at 9 bases. Germline V CDR1 and CDR2: WSHSY, SAAADI. This CDR3 is 17 amino acids long. V gave up 6 bases and J gave up 6 bases; unmatched junction bases: 15.